This T cell receptor beta chain was profiled in a study of blood T cell repertoires in COVID-19. Across the study: Samples of COVID-19 (acute and convalescent) were obtained from the United States, Italy and Spain. Sample material is recorded as cDNA or gDNA derived from T cells, B-cell-depleted T cells, or PBMCs.

Germline CDR1 is SGHRS and CDR2 is YFSETQ. This CDR3 spans 17 amino acids. V shed 0 bases, J shed 6 bases, and the junction held 7 bases outside the gene matches. In the original analysis: The authors estimated nucleated cell counts from reference gene primer amplification. TCRdb's table, derived via immunoSEQ multiplex PCR, lists solely in-frame clones and lacks some. V, J and clone size are those of that table, while D and trimming were read from the DNA. The table lists around 620,000 clones, about 87% of them singletons, with roughly 0.25% in the top ten. The chain combines TRBV5-1 with TRBJ2-3; 13 bases fit TRBD2. The TCR sequence derives from a young woman with acute or convalescent COVID-19. Sequencing was done on a sample of peripheral blood. The CDR3 DNA is TGCGCCAGCAGCTTGGCCAAACTAGCGGGGGGGCAGGATACGCAGTATTTT. This codes for CASSLAKLAGGQDTQYF.